This T cell receptor beta chain was sequenced for a study of T-cell memory formation after mild COVID-19. At the level of the study: Largely, the TCR clusters proved donor specific.

A remark on this clonotype: Its specificity is unknown.

CDR3 length: 14 amino acids. CDR1 SGHTA and CDR2 FQGNSA come from the germline V gene. V was cut by 6 bases and J by 3 bases, with 12 bases left in between. Whole-study findings and limits: In pre-infection memory, a portion of responding clones appeared, which suggested that cross-reactive memory joined. CD4+ clones that contracted lay mainly in CM and EM; CD8+ ones lay in EMRA.

5'RACE primed from the constant segment yielded TCR alpha and TCR beta cDNA libraries bearing sample barcodes and UMIs. TCRdb used MiXCR to reprocess the 5' RACE reads, holding one entry per CDR3 protein. The sample shows 100,000 to 150,000 distinct CDR3 sequences, 17% of them seen only once. V is TRBV7-2 and J is TRBJ2-1; D is perhaps TRBD2 (7 bases). Sequencing was carried out using PBMCs or a T cell subset sorted from them (not recorded which). This TCR was sampled from a man between 18 and 35 years old who had mild COVID-19 (a few samples of this study predate the infection). Cell type and time point are not known. CDR3: CASRGGGFYNEQFF. The CDR3, as DNA: TGTGCCAGCAGGGGCGGGGGCTTCTACAATGAGCAGTTCTTC.